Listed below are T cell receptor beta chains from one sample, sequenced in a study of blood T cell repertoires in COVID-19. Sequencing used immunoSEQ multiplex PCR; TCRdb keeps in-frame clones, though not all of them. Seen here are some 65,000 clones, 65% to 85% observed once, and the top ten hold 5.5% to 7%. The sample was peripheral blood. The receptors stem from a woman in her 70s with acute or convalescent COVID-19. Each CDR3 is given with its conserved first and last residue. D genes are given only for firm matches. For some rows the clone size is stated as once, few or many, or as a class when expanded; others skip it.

CDR3nt: TGCGCCAGCAGTCCAGGGCTTCAGAACACTGAAGCTTTCTTT; CDR3aa: CASSPGLQNTEAFF; abundance: -; v_gene: TRBV4-3; d_gene: -; j_gene: TRBJ1-1
CDR3nt: TGTGCCAGCAGCTTTCTCTCTGGGGCCAACGTCCTGACTTTC; CDR3aa: CASSFLSGANVLTF; abundance: -; v_gene: TRBV5-6; d_gene: -; j_gene: TRBJ2-6
CDR3nt: TGCGCCTCCCAGAGGGAGGTGGTAGCAGATACGCAGTATTTT; CDR3aa: CASQREVVADTQYF; abundance: once; v_gene: TRBV10-2; d_gene: -; j_gene: TRBJ2-3
CDR3nt: TGTGCCAGCAGCCAGGACAGGGCCACAGATACGCAGTATTTT; CDR3aa: CASSQDRATDTQYF; abundance: -; v_gene: TRBV11-3; d_gene: TRBD1; j_gene: TRBJ2-3
CDR3nt: TGTGCCAGTAGTGCGTCGGGACAGATTAACACCGGGGAGCTGTTTTTT; CDR3aa: CASSASGQINTGELFF; abundance: -; v_gene: TRBV19; d_gene: TRBD1; j_gene: TRBJ2-2
CDR3nt: TGTGCCAGCAGTTTAGCGGGAGTCTCCTACAATGAGCAGTTCTTC; CDR3aa: CASSLAGVSYNEQFF; abundance: -; v_gene: TRBV6-6; d_gene: TRBD2; j_gene: TRBJ2-1
CDR3nt: TGTGCCAGCAGCTTACAGGCGGGGGCGGGTGGCTACACCTTC; CDR3aa: CASSLQAGAGGYTF; abundance: -; v_gene: TRBV7-9; d_gene: -; j_gene: TRBJ1-2
CDR3nt: TGTGCCAGTAGTACCCCCCCACACCTAGCGCAGTATTTT; CDR3aa: CASSTPPHLAQYF; abundance: -; v_gene: TRBV19; d_gene: -; j_gene: TRBJ2-3
CDR3nt: TGCGCCAGCAGTGACCCCGGGACTAGCGGGGGTCCGAGCTCCTACGAGCAGTACTTC; CDR3aa: CASSDPGTSGGPSSYEQYF; abundance: -; v_gene: TRBV10-1; d_gene: TRBD2; j_gene: TRBJ2-7
CDR3nt: TGTGCCAGCAGTTACTTAGCGGGGGGTCATGAGCAGTTCTTC; CDR3aa: CASSYLAGGHEQFF; abundance: few; v_gene: TRBV6-2/TRBV6-3; d_gene: TRBD2; j_gene: TRBJ2-1
CDR3nt: TGTGCCAGCAGCGACGACAGGGAGGCTCGGTATGAGCAGTTCTTC; CDR3aa: CASSDDREARYEQFF; abundance: -; v_gene: TRBV7-9; d_gene: -; j_gene: TRBJ2-1
CDR3nt: TGTGCCAGCAGCTTAGATTCGATCGGGGGGACCCAGTACTTC; CDR3aa: CASSLDSIGGTQYF; abundance: -; v_gene: TRBV11-2; d_gene: -; j_gene: TRBJ2-5
CDR3nt: TGTGCCAGCAGCTTACTAAGTAACGGGGCCGGGGAGCTGTTTTTT; CDR3aa: CASSLLSNGAGELFF; abundance: few; v_gene: TRBV7-8; d_gene: -; j_gene: TRBJ2-2
CDR3nt: TGTGCCAGCAGACGGACAGGGGGCGCGGCTGAAGCTTTCTTT; CDR3aa: CASRRTGGAAEAFF; abundance: few; v_gene: TRBV5-8; d_gene: TRBD1; j_gene: TRBJ1-1
CDR3nt: TGCGCCAGCAGCCAAGAGGGAGGACTTTGGGGTGAGCAGTTCTTC; CDR3aa: CASSQEGGLWGEQFF; abundance: -; v_gene: TRBV4-1; d_gene: -; j_gene: TRBJ2-1
CDR3nt: TGTGCCAGCAGGGGACAACTCAATCAGCCCCAGCATTTT; CDR3aa: CASRGQLNQPQHF; abundance: -; v_gene: TRBV7-8; d_gene: -; j_gene: TRBJ1-5
CDR3nt: TGTGCCAGCAGCCAAGAGGGCTACATTCAGTACTTC; CDR3aa: CASSQEGYIQYF; abundance: -; v_gene: TRBV3-1/TRBV3-2; d_gene: -; j_gene: TRBJ2-4
CDR3nt: TGTGCCACCGGAGACGGGTCCTACAATGAGCAGTTCTTC; CDR3aa: CATGDGSYNEQFF; abundance: -; v_gene: TRBV27; d_gene: -; j_gene: TRBJ2-1
CDR3nt: TGTGCCAGCAGTTCCCACTTGTTCGAGGGCGAGCAGTACTTC; CDR3aa: CASSSHLFEGEQYF; abundance: -; v_gene: TRBV5-4; d_gene: -; j_gene: TRBJ2-7
CDR3nt: TGTGCCAGCAGCTTACAAAAGAAAAGCACTTCACCCCTCCACTTT; CDR3aa: CASSLQKKSTSPLHF; abundance: -; v_gene: TRBV13; d_gene: -; j_gene: TRBJ1-6
CDR3nt: TGTGCCAGCAGCCAAGTAGGGGCTGGCTACACCTTC; CDR3aa: CASSQVGAGYTF; abundance: few; v_gene: TRBV3-1/TRBV3-2; d_gene: -; j_gene: TRBJ1-2
CDR3nt: TGTGCCAGCAGCTTCGGCAGGGGCCCAGATACGCAGTATTTT; CDR3aa: CASSFGRGPDTQYF; abundance: -; v_gene: TRBV11-3; d_gene: -; j_gene: TRBJ2-3
CDR3nt: TGTGCCAGCAGAGACACCTATGAAGCTTTCTTT; CDR3aa: CASRDTYEAFF; abundance: -; v_gene: TRBV2; d_gene: -; j_gene: TRBJ1-1
CDR3nt: TGTGCCAGCAGTGAAGTCCGGGTTTCCGAAAAACTGTTTTTT; CDR3aa: CASSEVRVSEKLFF; abundance: -; v_gene: TRBV6-1; d_gene: -; j_gene: TRBJ1-4
CDR3nt: TGTGCCAGCAGCTTAAGTTTTGCGGGGGGGCCCGGGGAGCTGTTTTTT; CDR3aa: CASSLSFAGGPGELFF; abundance: -; v_gene: TRBV11-2; d_gene: TRBD2; j_gene: TRBJ2-2
CDR3nt: TGTGCCAGTAGCTGGACTAAGGGAACCTACGAGCAGTACTTC; CDR3aa: CASSWTKGTYEQYF; abundance: -; v_gene: TRBV19; d_gene: -; j_gene: TRBJ2-7
CDR3nt: TGCAGTGCTTACGACAGGAATGAGCAGTTCTTC; CDR3aa: CSAYDRNEQFF; abundance: -; v_gene: TRBV20-1; d_gene: -; j_gene: TRBJ2-1
CDR3nt: TGCGCCAGCAGCCAAGCCAGGGAGCAGTTCTTC; CDR3aa: CASSQAREQFF; abundance: -; v_gene: TRBV4-1; d_gene: -; j_gene: TRBJ2-1
CDR3nt: TGTGCCAGCAATTCAGTAGGGGTCGGCGGGGAGCTGTTTTTT; CDR3aa: CASNSVGVGGELFF; abundance: -; v_gene: TRBV5-6; d_gene: -; j_gene: TRBJ2-2
CDR3nt: TGCGCCAGCAGCCAAGAGCGGGGGGGCTCAAATGAGCAGTTCTTC; CDR3aa: CASSQERGGSNEQFF; abundance: few; v_gene: TRBV4-1; d_gene: TRBD2; j_gene: TRBJ2-1
CDR3nt: TGTGCCAGCAGCCCTTCTATGAACACTGAAGCTTTCTTT; CDR3aa: CASSPSMNTEAFF; abundance: -; v_gene: TRBV7-3; d_gene: -; j_gene: TRBJ1-1
CDR3nt: TGTGCCAGCAGTGAAGTGGAGGGCGGCACCGGGGAGCTGTTTTTT; CDR3aa: CASSEVEGGTGELFF; abundance: -; v_gene: TRBV6-1; d_gene: -; j_gene: TRBJ2-2
CDR3nt: TGTGCCAGTAGTCCAAAGCGGGGGTGGGAGACCCAGTACTTC; CDR3aa: CASSPKRGWETQYF; abundance: -; v_gene: TRBV19; d_gene: TRBD2; j_gene: TRBJ2-5
CDR3nt: TGTGCCAGCAGACCGGGGACAGGGGGCAGGGAGACCCAGTACTTC; CDR3aa: CASRPGTGGRETQYF; abundance: -; v_gene: TRBV2; d_gene: TRBD1; j_gene: TRBJ2-5
CDR3nt: TGTGCCAGCTCACCAGTGGGGGGGAGTGACTCGAGCTACACCTTC; CDR3aa: CASSPVGGSDSSYTF; abundance: -; v_gene: TRBV18; d_gene: -; j_gene: TRBJ1-2
CDR3nt: TGTGCCTGGTTGGGAACCGGGACAGGGAATTCACCCCTCCACTTT; CDR3aa: CAWLGTGTGNSPLHF; abundance: -; v_gene: TRBV30; d_gene: TRBD1; j_gene: TRBJ1-6
CDR3nt: TGTGCCAGCAGTTTTTGGGTTGGACAGGGAAACACCGGGGAGCTGTTTTTT; CDR3aa: CASSFWVGQGNTGELFF; abundance: -; v_gene: TRBV27; d_gene: TRBD1; j_gene: TRBJ2-2
CDR3nt: TGTGCCAGCAGTCCTGGACAGGGGAGGAGCAATCAGCCCCAGCATTTT; CDR3aa: CASSPGQGRSNQPQHF; abundance: few; v_gene: TRBV27; d_gene: TRBD1; j_gene: TRBJ1-5
CDR3nt: TGTGCCAGCAGTACAGACTGGACGGGGTCCTGCGAGCAGTACTTC; CDR3aa: CASSTDWTGSCEQYF; abundance: -; v_gene: TRBV27; d_gene: -; j_gene: TRBJ2-7
CDR3nt: TGTGCCAGCAGTTACGGGGAGGGAAGAGCTGGAAACACCATATATTTT; CDR3aa: CASSYGEGRAGNTIYF; abundance: -; v_gene: TRBV6-5; d_gene: -; j_gene: TRBJ1-3
CDR3nt: TGTGCCAGCAGCCTCAGGACAGGGACTGGAAACACCATATATTTT; CDR3aa: CASSLRTGTGNTIYF; abundance: few; v_gene: TRBV3-1/TRBV3-2; d_gene: TRBD1; j_gene: TRBJ1-3